These 17 T cell receptor beta chains were sequenced from one sample in a study of cytotoxic CD8 clonotypes in ibrutinib-treated CLL. TCRdb's table, derived via immunoSEQ multiplex PCR, lists solely in-frame clones and lacks some. The sample consists of 200,000 to 250,000 clones, about four fifths of them appearing once. The sequencing here drew on PBMCs, taken after 12 months of ibrutinib treatment. The receptors originated from a human donor with chronic lymphocytic leukemia.

The chain couples TRBV9 to TRBJ2-7, with D maybe TRBD1 (5 bases). Germline assignment: CDR1 SGDLS and CDR2 YYNGEE. CDR3 length: 13 amino acids. The V gene lost 3 bases and the J gene lost 3 bases, with 10 bases spanning the gap. Written as DNA, the CDR3 is TGTGCCAGCAGCGAAGGACAAGGCTACGAGCAGTACTTC. Encoded protein: CASSEGQGYEQYF.

This clone came up a few times. The J gene is TRBJ2-7, the V gene TRBV28, with D possibly matching TRBD2 (6 bases). The CDR3 totals 17 residues. Trimming shortened V by 1 base and J by 5 bases, and 21 bases separated the two germline ends. Germline CDR1 is MDHEN and CDR2 is SYDVKM. This CDR3 is CASSLLVGGGTSHEQYF. CDR3 DNA sequence: TGTGCCAGCAGTTTATTAGTGGGCGGCGGGACTTCCCACGAGCAGTACTTC.

The J gene is TRBJ2-7, the V gene TRBV10-3, with 9 bases lining up with TRBD1. V lost 4 bases and J lost 4; bases outside the gene matches: 5. The CDR3 spans 14 residues. Germline V gene sequence: CDR1 ENHRY, CDR2 SYGVKD. CDR3 in DNA: TGTGCCATCAGTGGACAGGGGGGAGAATACGAGCAGTACTTC. Amino acids: CAISGQGGEYEQYF.

The chain recombines TRBV20-1 with TRBJ2-5; D uncertain. Germline values: CDR1 DFQATT, CDR2 SNEGSKA (reference sequence). The CDR3 is 11 amino acids. Trimming stripped 2 bases from V and 1 base from J, with 2 bases between. CDR3 loop: CSARLQETQYF. The DNA for the CDR3 is TGCAGTGCTAGACTCCAAGAGACCCAGTACTTC.

This rearrangement joins TRBV11-2 to TRBJ1-1; D uncertain. The CDR3 loop spans 14 amino acids. From germline, CDR1 is SGHAT and CDR2 FQNNGV. V gave up 3 bases and J gave up 1 base, with 9 bases separating them. The CDR3: CASSFGRENTEAFF. As DNA, the CDR3 is TGTGCCAGCAGCTTTGGCAGAGAGAACACTGAAGCTTTCTTT.

The chain links TRBV11-2 to TRBJ1-3; possible D gene TRBD1, 5 bases. V shed 3 bases and J shed 2 bases, with 11 bases lying between them. This CDR3 contains 15 residues. The germline V gene encodes CDR1 SGHAT and CDR2 FQNNGV. CDR3 nucleotide sequence: TGTGCCAGCAGCTTCTCCGGGGACGCTGGAAACACCATATATTTT. It codes for CASSFSGDAGNTIYF.

The V call is TRBV29-1, the J call TRBJ2-2; TRBD2 might be the D (5 bases). V shed 5 bases and J shed 1 base, with 8 bases lying between them. This CDR3 spans 13 amino acids. From germline, CDR1 is SQVTM and CDR2 ANQGSEA. In nucleotides, the CDR3 is TGCAGCGTTAGAGGGCTGAACACCGGGGAGCTGTTTTTT. This gives the protein CSVRGLNTGELFF.

The chain uses TRBV11-2 and TRBJ2-7; D remains unclear. Germline assignment: CDR1 SGHAT and CDR2 FQNNGV. The CDR3 runs to 17 residues. V shed 3 bases and J shed 3 bases, with 21 bases lying between them. The CDR3 DNA reads TGTGCCAGCAGCTTGAATGCTCTCGTGGGCAGCAACTACGAGCAGTACTTC. Its translation is CASSLNALVGSNYEQYF.

The gene calls are TRBV6-5 and TRBJ1-2; no reliable D call. The CDR3 consists of 13 residues. V was trimmed by 6 bases and J by 8 bases, leaving 16 bases between them. Germline CDR1 reads MNHEY; CDR2 reads SVGAGI. CDR3 sequence (DNA): TGTGCCAGCAGCACCTCGGGCGGCGAAGGCTACACCTTC. Translating it yields CASSTSGGEGYTF.

The rearrangement links TRBV19 to TRBJ1-1; 8 bases align to TRBD1. The CDR3 is made up of 15 amino acids. The ends lost 4 bases at V and 4 bases at J; junction bases unmatched: 8. Germline CDR1 and CDR2: LNHDA and SQIVND (reference sequence). In DNA, the CDR3 is TGTGCCAGTAGTACCTGGACAGGGTGGGGCACTGAAGCTTTCTTT. Translation gives CASSTWTGWGTEAFF. The full variable domain, with the rest looked up from reference TRBV19 and TRBJ1-1, is DGGITQSPKYLFRKEGQNVTLSCEQNLNHDAMYWYRQDPGQGLRLIYYSQIVNDFQKGDIAEGYSVSREKKESFPLTVTSAQKNPTAFYLCASSTWTGWGTEAFFGQGTRLTVV.

The rearrangement joins TRBV29-1 to TRBJ2-1; D might be TRBD1 or TRBD2, each matching 6 bases. CDR1 SQVTM and CDR2 ANQGSEA come from the germline V gene. CDR3 length: 14 amino acids. V gave up 1 base and J gave up 9 bases, with 16 bases separating them. The CDR3 protein is CSVEGEGGPSEQFF. As DNA, the CDR3 is TGCAGCGTTGAAGGGGAAGGGGGGCCGAGTGAGCAGTTCTTC.

The CDR3 loop is CASSQDLGGSYNSPLHF. The CDR3, as DNA: TGCGCCAGCAGCCAAGATTTAGGAGGGTCCTATAATTCACCCCTCCACTTT. The chain carries TRBV4-1 and TRBJ1-6; no reliable D call. The CDR3 has 17 amino acids. Trimming shortened V by 0 bases and J by 1 base, and 10 bases separated the two germline ends. Germline loops: CDR1 MGHRA, CDR2 YSYEKL.

The J gene is TRBJ1-2, the V gene TRBV13; a possible D gene is TRBD1 (5 bases). Germline values: CDR1 PRHDT, CDR2 FYEKMQ (reference sequence). V gave up 1 base and J gave up 5 bases, with 11 bases separating them. The CDR3 is 14 residues long. The CDR3 loop reads CASSLVAGGYGYTF. In nucleotides, the CDR3 is TGTGCCAGCAGCTTAGTGGCGGGGGGATATGGCTACACCTTC.

This clone has just a few counts. Different DNA sequences within this sample yield the same CDR3. The genes are TRBV5-1 and TRBJ1-4; a weak D match, TRBD1 (6 bases). The CDR3 totals 14 residues. Trimming cost V 1 base and J 8 bases, with 12 bases left between them. CDR1 and CDR2 (germline): SGHRS, YFSETQ. The CDR3 DNA is TGCGCCAGCAGCTTGTTGGGGGCAGGGGAAAAACTGTTTTTT. Translated, it gives CASSLLGAGEKLFF.

V and J are TRBV5-8 and TRBJ2-7; a possible D gene is TRBD2 (5 bases). CDR1 and CDR2 from the germline V gene are SGHTS and YDEGEE. V was shortened by 0 bases and J by 2 bases, with 12 bases between the two germline ends. The CDR3 length is 15 residues. CDR3 amino acids: CASSLGLTPTYEQYF. The CDR3 nucleotides read TGTGCCAGCAGCTTGGGACTAACACCGACCTACGAGCAGTACTTC.

The chain is built from TRBV6-1 and TRBJ2-5; D is ambiguous. There are 14 residues in the CDR3. V was clipped by 2 bases and J by 1 base, with 8 bases between them. Germline CDR1 reads MNHNS; CDR2 reads SASEGT. This CDR3 is CASSESVSQETQYF. In DNA, the CDR3 is TGTGCCAGCAGTGAATCGGTCAGCCAAGAGACCCAGTACTTC.

This clone was seen a few times. The rearrangement uses TRBV7-6 and TRBJ2-2; 7 nucleotides line up with TRBD1. Per the germline V gene, CDR1 is SGHVS and CDR2 is FNYEAQ. Trimming cost V 2 bases and J 1 base; bases outside gene matches: 4. CDR3 length: 16 residues. CDR3 sequence: CASSLTRDRNTGELFF. CDR3 nucleotide sequence: TGTGCCAGCAGCTTAACCCGGGACAGGAACACCGGGGAGCTGTTTTTT.